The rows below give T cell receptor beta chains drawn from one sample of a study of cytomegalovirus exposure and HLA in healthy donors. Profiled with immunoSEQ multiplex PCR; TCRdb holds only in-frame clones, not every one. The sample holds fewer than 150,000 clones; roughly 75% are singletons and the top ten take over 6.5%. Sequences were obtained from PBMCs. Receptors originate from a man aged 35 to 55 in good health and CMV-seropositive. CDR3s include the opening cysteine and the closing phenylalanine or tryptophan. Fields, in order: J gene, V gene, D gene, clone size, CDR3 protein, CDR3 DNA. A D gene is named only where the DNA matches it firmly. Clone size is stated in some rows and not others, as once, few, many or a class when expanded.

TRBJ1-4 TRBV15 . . CATSRDLQGWGTNEKLFF TGTGCCACCAGCAGAGATCTACAGGGATGGGGAACTAATGAAAAACTGTTTTTT
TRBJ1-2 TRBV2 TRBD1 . CASSGGGPVGYTF TGTGCCAGCAGTGGAGGGGGCCCAGTTGGCTACACCTTC
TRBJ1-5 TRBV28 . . CASSLYGIGNQPQHF TGTGCCAGCAGTTTATACGGGATTGGCAATCAGCCCCAGCATTTT
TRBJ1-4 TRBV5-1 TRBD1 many CASSLTGLGSMLGEKLFF TGCGCCAGCAGCCTGACAGGGCTAGGTTCTATGTTGGGTGAAAAACTGTTTTTT
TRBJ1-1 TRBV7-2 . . CASVTARWATEAFF TGTGCCAGCGTAACAGCCCGCTGGGCGACTGAAGCTTTCTTT
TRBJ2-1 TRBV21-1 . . CASSKYRGCSINEQFF TGTGCCAGCAGCAAATACAGGGGATGCTCAATCAATGAGCAGTTCTTC
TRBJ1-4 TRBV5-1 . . CASRGHFSANEKLFF TGCGCCAGCAGGGGACACTTCTCAGCTAATGAAAAACTGTTTTTT
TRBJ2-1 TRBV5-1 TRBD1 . CASSLATGAYNEQFF TGCGCCAGCAGCTTGGCGACAGGGGCCTACAATGAGCAGTTCTTC
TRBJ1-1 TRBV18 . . CASSPGKGVGATEAFF TGTGCCAGCTCACCCGGGAAAGGAGTAGGTGCGACTGAAGCTTTCTTT
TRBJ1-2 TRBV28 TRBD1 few CATNPSSPILHAGGF TGTGCCACCAATCCCAGCAGTCCCATCCTCCATGCAGGGGGATTC
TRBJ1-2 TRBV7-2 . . CASSLGLTGPLGYTF TGTGCCAGCAGCTTAGGGTTAACAGGGCCTCTAGGCTACACCTTC
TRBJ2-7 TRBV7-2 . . CASSLALGLGAAAYEQYF TGTGCCAGCAGCTTAGCGCTCGGGCTGGGGGCAGCTGCCTACGAGCAGTACTTC
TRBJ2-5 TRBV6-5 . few CASKNRPRETQYF TGTGCCAGCAAGAACAGGCCCCGCGAGACCCAGTACTTC
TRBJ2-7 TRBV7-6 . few CASSLALAGYEQYF TGTGCCAGCAGCTTAGCGTTGGCTGGCTACGAGCAGTACTTC
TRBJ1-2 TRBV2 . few CASSLGQNYGYTF TGTGCCAGCAGTCTCGGTCAAAACTATGGCTACACCTTC
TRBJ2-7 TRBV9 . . CASSVAAGDGYEQYF TGTGCCAGCAGCGTAGCGGCAGGGGATGGATACGAGCAGTACTTC
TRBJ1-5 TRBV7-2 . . CASSSVGGAQGQPQHF TGTGCCAGCAGCTCGGTCGGGGGGGCGCAAGGTCAGCCCCAGCATTTT
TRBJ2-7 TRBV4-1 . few CASSGPRGSYEQYF TGCGCCAGCAGCGGACCTCGCGGGTCCTACGAGCAGTACTTC
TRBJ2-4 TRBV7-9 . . CASSLSQGVNQYF TGTGCCAGCAGCTTGTCGCAGGGCGTTAATCAGTACTTC
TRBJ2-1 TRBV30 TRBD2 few CAWSKGGSTEQFF TGTGCCTGGAGTAAGGGCGGGAGCACTGAGCAGTTCTTC
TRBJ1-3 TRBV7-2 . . CASSLQGNTIYF TGTGCCAGCAGCTTACAAGGAAACACCATATATTTT
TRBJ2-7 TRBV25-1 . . CASSETPREQYF TGTGCCAGCAGTGAAACCCCTCGGGAGCAGTACTTC
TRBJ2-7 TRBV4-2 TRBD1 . CASSQGGSTGSALEQYF TGTGCCAGCAGCCAAGGGGGATCGACAGGGTCGGCTCTCGAGCAGTACTTC
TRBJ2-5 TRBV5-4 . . CASSSTSYTGETQYF TGTGCCAGCAGCTCAACCTCCTATACAGGGGAGACCCAGTACTTC
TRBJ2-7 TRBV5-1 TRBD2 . CASSWGLAGGSSYEQYF TGCGCCAGCAGCTGGGGACTAGCGGGAGGGAGTAGCTACGAGCAGTACTTC
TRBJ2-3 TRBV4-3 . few CASSQFLLATSTDTQYF TGCGCCAGCAGCCAGTTCCTACTAGCAACTAGCACAGATACGCAGTATTTT
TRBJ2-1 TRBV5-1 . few CASSFGSGFSYNEQFF TGCGCCAGCAGCTTTGGTAGCGGCTTCTCCTACAATGAGCAGTTCTTC
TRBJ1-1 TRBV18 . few CASSTRTAGTEAFF TGTGCCAGCTCCACGCGCACGGCGGGCACTGAAGCTTTCTTT
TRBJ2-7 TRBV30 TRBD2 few CAWQGTSDAYEQYF TGTGCCTGGCAAGGGACTAGCGACGCCTACGAGCAGTACTTC
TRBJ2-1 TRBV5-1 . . CASSLARGNEQFF TGCGCCAGCAGCTTGGCCAGGGGCAATGAGCAGTTCTTC
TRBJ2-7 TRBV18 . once CASSLNGGYDEQYF TGTGCCAGCTCACTAAATGGAGGGTATGACGAGCAGTACTTC
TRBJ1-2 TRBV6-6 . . CASSYWGPDYGYTF TGTGCCAGCAGTTACTGGGGCCCCGACTATGGCTACACCTTC
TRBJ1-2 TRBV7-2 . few CASSLEDEGYGYTF TGTGCCAGCAGCTTAGAAGACGAGGGCTATGGCTACACCTTC
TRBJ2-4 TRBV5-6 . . CASSFDRILSKNIQYF TGTGCCAGCAGCTTCGACAGGATTCTATCCAAAAACATTCAGTACTTC
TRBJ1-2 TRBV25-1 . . CASSEFWAPGFGYGYTF TGTGCCAGCAGTGAATTTTGGGCCCCAGGATTTGGCTATGGCTACACCTTC
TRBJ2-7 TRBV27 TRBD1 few CASGVGQVATYEQYF TGTGCCAGCGGGGTGGGACAGGTGGCAACCTACGAGCAGTACTTC
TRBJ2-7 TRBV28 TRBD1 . CASSRQGWDNYEQYF TGTGCCAGCAGCCGACAGGGCTGGGACAACTACGAGCAGTACTTC
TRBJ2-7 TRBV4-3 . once CASSQGLGITGYEQYF TGCGCCAGCAGCCAAGGTCTAGGGATCACAGGGTACGAGCAGTACTTC
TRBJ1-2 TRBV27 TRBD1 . CASSLMGTGAWGYTF TGTGCCAGCAGCCTAATGGGAACAGGGGCCTGGGGCTACACCTTC
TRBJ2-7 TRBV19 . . CASSHRDYEQYF TGTGCCAGTAGTCACAGGGACTACGAGCAGTACTTC
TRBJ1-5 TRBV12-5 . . CASGSGGGNQPQHF TGTGCTAGTGGTTCGGGGGGCGGCAATCAGCCCCAGCATTTT
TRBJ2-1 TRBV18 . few CASSPQAVSSYNEQFF TGTGCCAGCTCACCCCAGGCCGTGAGCTCCTACAATGAGCAGTTCTTC
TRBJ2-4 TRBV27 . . CARGIRVRARAKNIQYF TGTGCCAGAGGGATCAGGGTCAGGGCTAGAGCCAAAAACATTCAGTACTTC
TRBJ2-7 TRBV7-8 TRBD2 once CASSVTSGGSYEQYF TGTGCCAGCAGCGTGACTAGCGGGGGTTCCTACGAGCAGTACTTC